Following are 8 T cell receptor beta chains from one sample sequenced in a study of blood T cell repertoires in COVID-19. Sequencing was performed with immunoSEQ multiplex PCR; in TCRdb, only in-frame clones are kept and a portion is missing. This sample has roughly 240,000 clones, with almost 85% found just once. Sequencing was done on a sample of peripheral blood. These receptors originate from a man aged 45-65 years with COVID-19, enrolled during active disease.

The rearrangement uses TRBV19 and TRBJ2-5; the match to TRBD1 covers 8 bases. Losses at the gene ends were 6 bases for V and 5 bases for J; bases not matched to a gene: 5. The CDR3 consists of 13 residues. CDR1 is LNHDA and CDR2 is SQIVND in the germline V gene (reference sequence). This chain's CDR3 is CASSPGGFETQYF. The DNA for the CDR3 is TGTGCCAGTAGCCCAGGGGGCTTTGAGACCCAGTACTTC.

The chain uses TRBV2 and TRBJ2-7; D unclear. The CDR3 covers 13 residues. CDR1 is SNHLY, CDR2 FYNNEI, per germline. Trimming shortened V by 3 bases and J by 4 bases, and 10 bases separated the two germline ends. CDR3 sequence: CASSDSNSYEQYF. The CDR3 bases are TGTGCCAGCAGTGACAGTAATTCTTACGAGCAGTACTTC. Combining the CDR3 with reference TRBV2 and TRBJ2-7 gives the whole variable domain EPEVTQTPSHQVTQMGQEVILRCVPISNHLYFYWYRQILGQKVEFLVSFYNNEISEKSEIFDDQFSVERPDGSNFTLKIRSTKLEDSAMYFCASSDSNSYEQYFGPGTRLTVT.

The V gene is TRBV2, the J gene TRBJ2-3; maybe TRBD2 (7 bases). The germline V and J ends were trimmed by 6 bases and 3 bases, with 10 bases remaining between them. Per germline, CDR1 SNHLY and CDR2 FYNNEI. This CDR3 comprises 13 residues. The CDR3: CASRGGTTDTQYF. CDR3 nucleotide sequence: TGTGCCAGCAGGGGGGGGACAACAGATACGCAGTATTTT.

DNA of the CDR3: TGTGCCAGCAGCGTAGGATCCCTGCAGTACCAAGAGACCCAGTACTTC. Encoded protein: CASSVGSLQYQETQYF. The chain links TRBV9 to TRBJ2-5, with D hard to call. V was cut by 0 bases and J by 0 bases, with 12 bases left in between. The CDR3 is 16 residues long. Germline V gene lookup returns CDR1 SGDLS and CDR2 YYNGEE.

The rearrangement joins TRBV7-3 to TRBJ1-1; D remains ambiguous. CDR1 and CDR2 (germline): SGHTA, FQGTGA. This CDR3 is built from 14 residues. Trimming stripped 4 bases from V and 0 bases from J, with 9 bases between. CDR3 nucleotides: TGTGCCAGCAGCTCTTTCGTTATGAACACTGAAGCTTTCTTT. Residues: CASSSFVMNTEAFF.

The chain links TRBV25-1 to TRBJ2-7, with D possibly TRBD1 on 5 matching bases. The CDR3 sequence is 13 residues long. Germline-derived CDR1 and CDR2 are MGHDK and SYGVNS. Trimming removed 2 bases at V and 2 bases at J, with 7 bases between. The CDR3 sequence: CASSEPDTYEQYF. CDR3 bases: TGTGCCAGCAGTGAACCGGACACCTACGAGCAGTACTTC.

This clone has a handful of counts. One end of the junction is discordant with germline, which a read error may explain. The rearrangement uses TRBV11-2 and TRBJ1-6; 10 bases agree with TRBD1. The CDR3 extends over 17 amino acids. CDR1 and CDR2 (germline): SGHAT, FQNNGV. CDR3 DNA: TGTGCCAGCAGCGTAGACAGGGGGCTCTCCTATAATTCACCCCTCCACTTT. Residues: CASSVDRGLSYNSPLHF. The full variable domain, with the rest looked up from reference TRBV11-2 and TRBJ1-6, is EAGVAQSPRYKIIEKRQSVAFWCNPISGHATLYWYQQILGQGPKLLIQFQNNGVVDDSQLPKDRFSAERLKGVDSTLKIQPAKLEDSAVYLCASSVDRGLSYNSPLHFGNGTRLTVT.

V gene TRBV6-1 combines with J gene TRBJ2-7, with D perhaps matching TRBD2 (5 bases). Germline V gives CDR1 MNHNS, CDR2 SASEGT. The CDR3 extends over 15 amino acids. V shed 3 bases and J shed 5 bases, with 17 bases lying between them. The CDR3 nucleotides read TGTGCCAGCAGTGACCCGGGAAGGGTTGACGACGAGCAGTACTTC. Amino acids: CASSDPGRVDDEQYF.